This T cell receptor (beta chain) came from a study of T cells after yellow fever vaccination. Via MiXCR, TCRdb re-called the 5' RACE reads, giving one row per CDR3 protein. This table has about 550,000 distinct CDR3 sequences, 15% to 20% appearing once. CDR3 length equals 15 residues. Germline V gene lookup returns CDR1 SGHDT and CDR2 YYEEEE. Deletions cut 4 bases from V and 4 bases from J, with 15 bases between. This TCR derives from a man aged 25-40 years who received the YFV17D yellow fever vaccine. The V and J genes are TRBV5-6 and TRBJ1-5, with unresolved D. Source: PBMCs, taken 15 days after the yellow fever booster vaccination. CDR3 nucleotide sequence: TGTGCCAGCAGCCCTTCGGGCAGAATGAATCAGCCCCAGCATTTT. Residues: CASSPSGRMNQPQHF.